A single sample gave rise to the 26 T cell receptor beta chains below, sequenced in a study of blood T cells in healthy people across ages (dated by TCRdb to the mid-2010s). The library was prepared using 5' RACE. Reads for this sample came from an Illumina HiSeq 2500. A second PCR of about 6 to 11 cycles was run with a J-beta primer mix and a sample-barcoded 5' primer. TCRdb reran the public reads through fastp at Q25 and MiXCR, keeping productive beta chains. Rows with one shared CDR3 protein collapse into an entry with the most common genes and DNA. A total of roughly 1.6 million distinct CDR3 sequences appear in this sample, 34% of them only once. 10% to 12% of the sample goes to the ten largest clones. Specimen: blood. The receptor set was obtained from a woman aged 30 to 39 in good health.

This clonotype has more than one count but fewer than ten. With a much larger clone just one base away, this may be a read error. The rearrangement links TRBV7-6 to TRBJ2-1; perhaps TRBD1 as D (5 bases). This CDR3 is 13 amino acids long. The V gene lost 1 base and the J gene lost 5 bases, with 6 bases spanning the gap. CDR1 and CDR2 (germline): SGHVS, FNYEAQ. DNA for the CDR3: TGTGCCAGCAGCTTAGTAGGGGACAATGAGCAGTTCTTC. It codes for CASSLVGDNEQFF.

The chain carries TRBV12-3 or TRBV12-4 and TRBJ2-7; D remains unclear. V shed 3 bases and J shed 5 bases, with 14 bases lying between them. This CDR3 is built from 14 residues. CDR3 DNA sequence: TGTGCCAGCAGTTTGCGCGGTCTTGACGACGAGCAGTACTTC. Protein product: CASSLRGLDDEQYF.

The genes are TRBV20-1 and TRBJ1-2; possible D gene TRBD1, 6 bases. CDR1 and CDR2 (germline): DFQATT, SNEGSKA (reference sequence). This CDR3 comprises 11 residues. The chain's CDR3 is CTTGIVYGYTF. CDR3 DNA sequence: TGCACCACAGGGATCGTGTATGGCTACACCTTC.

This clonotype was picked up a small number of times. The chain couples TRBV27 to TRBJ2-7; 7 bases fit TRBD1. The CDR3 spans 14 residues. V lost 8 bases, J lost 3 bases, and 10 bases stayed unmatched. Germline V gene sequence: CDR1 MNHEY, CDR2 SMNVEV (reference sequence). The CDR3 sequence is CASGHTGAIYEQYF. Written as DNA, the CDR3 is TGTGCCAGCGGACACACAGGGGCTATCTACGAGCAGTACTTC.

The gene calls are TRBV13 and TRBJ2-2; TRBD2 might be the D (5 bases). V shed 5 bases and J shed 6 bases, with 16 bases lying between them. Germline-derived CDR1 and CDR2 are PRHDT and FYEKMQ (reference sequence). The CDR3 sequence is 15 residues long. The CDR3 nucleotides read TGTGCCAGCAGCACCCGACTACTTCTCTCCGGGGAGCTGTTTTTT. Translation: CASSTRLLLSGELFF.

This clonotype was seen only a few times. The chain combines TRBV5-1 with TRBJ2-5; D is undetermined. Germline V gene lookup returns CDR1 SGHRS and CDR2 YFSETQ. V shed 7 bases and J shed 4 bases, with 17 bases lying between them. The CDR3 contains 14 residues. This CDR3 reads CASGDPGRIETQYF. The CDR3 nucleotides read TGCGCCAGCGGAGACCCGGGCCGAATAGAGACCCAGTACTTC.

The chain links TRBV7-9 to TRBJ2-7, with D hard to call. The CDR3 length is 16 residues. Germline loops: CDR1 SEHNR, CDR2 FQNEAQ (reference sequence). The ends were cut back, 3 bases at V and 5 bases at J, with 20 bases in the middle. The CDR3 here is CASSFLLVQNGDEQYF. For the CDR3, the DNA is TGTGCCAGCAGCTTTCTTCTGGTACAGAACGGAGACGAGCAGTACTTC.

This clonotype has just a few counts. The rearrangement links TRBV5-1 to TRBJ2-3; no firm D call. CDR3 length: 16 residues. Germline loops: CDR1 SGHRS, CDR2 YFSETQ. V lost 4 bases, J lost 2 bases, and 17 bases lay in between. The CDR3 here is CASSLPSSSITDTQYF. The CDR3 region has the DNA TGCGCCAGCAGCCTCCCCTCGTCGTCTATCACAGATACGCAGTATTTT.

This clonotype was counted many times. This sequence joins TRBV5-1 and TRBJ2-1; no firm D call. Germline CDR1 and CDR2: SGHRS and YFSETQ. V lost 2 bases and J lost 5, with 8 bases in between. The CDR3 runs to 13 residues. CDR3 nucleotides: TGCGCCAGCAGCTTAGTCCTCGACAATGAGCAGTTCTTC. This sequence encodes CASSLVLDNEQFF.

The V gene is TRBV20-1, the J gene TRBJ1-2; D unresolved. The CDR3 has 13 amino acids. V dropped 0 bases and J dropped 6 bases, with 11 bases sitting between them. Germline CDR1 is DFQATT and CDR2 is SNEGSKA (reference sequence). The CDR3 here is CSARDSGGNGYTF. Here the CDR3 DNA reads TGCAGTGCTAGAGATTCGGGCGGGAATGGCTACACCTTC.

This clonotype was found a few times. The chain employs TRBV10-1 and TRBJ2-1; 7 positions match TRBD2. Germline lookup yields CDR1 WNHNN and CDR2 SYGVQD (reference sequence). The V gene end was trimmed by 0 bases and the J gene end by 4 bases; junction bases not matched to a gene: 12. There are 18 residues in the CDR3. CDR3 sequence reads: CASSESEPSGNRYNEQFF. Written as DNA, the CDR3 is TGCGCCAGCAGTGAGTCTGAGCCCAGCGGGAATAGATACAATGAGCAGTTCTTC.

The genes are TRBV3-1 and TRBJ2-1; 9 bases match TRBD2. J was trimmed by 8 bases and V by 1 base; bases with no gene match: 6. The CDR3 extends over 15 amino acids. Germline V CDR1 and CDR2: LGHDT, YNNKEL (reference sequence). The CDR3 sequence is CASSQGRGGLDEQFF. As DNA, the CDR3 is TGTGCCAGCAGCCAAGGGCGGGGGGGCCTCGATGAGCAGTTCTTC.

The chain is built from TRBV7-6 and TRBJ2-1, with 8 nucleotides matching TRBD2. With V trimmed by 2 bases and J by 9 bases, 15 bases remained unmatched. Germline CDR1 reads SGHVS; CDR2 reads FNYEAQ. The CDR3 totals 17 residues. The CDR3 DNA reads as TGTGCCAGCAGCTTAAGTTTGGTAGCGGGGTTAAACACTGAGCAGTTCTTC. It codes for CASSLSLVAGLNTEQFF.

In its sample, this clonotype was seen a few times. V and J are TRBV19 and TRBJ1-1, with a possible D match to TRBD1 (5 bases). The germline gives CDR1 LNHDA, CDR2 SQIVND (reference sequence). The length of the CDR3 is 13 residues. Trimming removed 1 base from V and 4 bases from J, with 7 bases in between. CDR3 coding DNA: TGTGCCAGTAGTATAGGCGGGGGCACTGAAGCTTTCTTT. Protein sequence: CASSIGGGTEAFF.

The chain has TRBV2 and TRBJ1-4; D might be TRBD1 (6 bases). The CDR3 loop spans 15 amino acids. Germline V gene lookup returns CDR1 SNHLY and CDR2 FYNNEI. The V and J ends lost 7 bases and 5 bases respectively, with 17 bases between them. The CDR3 loop is CASTRGLGGNEKLFF. The CDR3 DNA reads TGTGCCAGCACAAGAGGGCTAGGGGGAAATGAAAAACTGTTTTTT.

The rearrangement uses TRBV12-3 or TRBV12-4 and TRBJ2-5; the match to TRBD2 covers 12 bases. The V and J ends lost 6 bases and 5 bases, in that order; junction bases with no gene match: 10. The CDR3 sequence is 16 residues long. This CDR3 reads CASSPDLLAGGETQYF. In nucleotides, the CDR3 is TGTGCCAGCAGCCCGGACCTCCTAGCGGGGGGGGAGACCCAGTACTTC.

There are a few counts of this clonotype. CDR3 coding DNA: TGCAGTGCTAGAGTTCAGGGGGCGCGGGACACTGAAGCTTTCTTT. Translated: CSARVQGARDTEAFF. The rearrangement uses TRBV20-1 and TRBJ1-1, with TRBD1 matching over 8 bases. Germline V lookup: CDR1 DFQATT, CDR2 SNEGSKA (reference sequence). The CDR3 length is 15 residues. V lost 1 base, J lost 3 bases, and 7 bases stayed unmatched.

This chain connects TRBV24-1 to TRBJ2-1; a weak D match, TRBD1 (6 bases). V was cut by 4 bases and J by 10 bases, with 13 bases left in between. The germline gives CDR1 KGHDR, CDR2 SFDVKD. The CDR3 spans 13 residues. The CDR3 nucleotides read TGTGCCACCAGTGACTCCGTTGACAGGGAGCAGTTCTTC. Its translation is CATSDSVDREQFF.

Concerning this clonotype: The junction does not match germline at one end; this may be a read error. The V gene is TRBV6-1, the J gene TRBJ1-2; D unresolved. CDR1 and CDR2 (germline): MNHNS, SASEGT. The CDR3 has 14 residues. This chain's CDR3 is CASREAWTAYGYTF. As DNA, the CDR3 is TGTGCCAGCAGGGAAGCGTGGACGGCCTATGGCTACACCTTC.

The chain is built from TRBV6-1 and TRBJ2-1; 11 bases are a match to TRBD2. V was clipped by 1 base and J by 8 bases; unmatched bases: 4. The germline V gene has CDR1 MNHNS and CDR2 SASEGT. The CDR3 is made up of 15 amino acids. For the CDR3, the DNA is TGTGCCAGCAGTGAAGGGGGACTAGCGGATTATGAGCAGTTCTTC. Translating gives CASSEGGLADYEQFF.

This clonotype was counted at least ten times. The chain employs TRBV29-1 and TRBJ2-3, with D unclear. This CDR3 region has 15 residues. Trimming shortened V by 5 bases and J by 1 base, and 16 bases separated the two germline ends. Germline CDR1 and CDR2: SQVTM and ANQGSEA. DNA for the CDR3: TGCAGCGTTTTGGGCGGATCCTGGGGCACAGATACGCAGTATTTT. This encodes CSVLGGSWGTDTQYF.

This chain joins TRBV10-3 and TRBJ2-7; 14 positions agree with TRBD2. CDR3 length: 15 amino acids. Germline CDR1 ENHRY, CDR2 SYGVKD. V trimming: 3 bases; J trimming: 3 bases; junction bases outside the gene matches: 1. This CDR3 reads CAISDGTSGGYEQYF. As DNA, the CDR3 is TGTGCCATCAGTGACGGGACTAGCGGGGGCTACGAGCAGTACTTC.

The sample holds one count of this clonotype. Sequence at one end of the junction differs from germline and may be a read error. The chain has TRBV27 and TRBJ2-4; 8 bases align to TRBD1. The length of the CDR3 is 16 residues. The germline V gene encodes CDR1 MNHEY and CDR2 SMNVEV (reference sequence). In nucleotides, the CDR3 is TGTGCCAGCAGTGCAGACAGGGGTCTAGCCAAAAACATTCGGTACTTC. Protein product: CASSADRGLAKNIRYF.

This clonotype was detected a few times. The chain has TRBV30 and TRBJ1-5; TRBD1 aligns across 8 bases. J was trimmed by 4 bases and V by 1 base; bases with no gene match: 3. This CDR3 contains 14 residues. The germline gives CDR1 GTSNPN, CDR2 SVGIG (reference sequence). The CDR3 loop is CAWSEGQVNQPQHF. CDR3 DNA sequence: TGTGCCTGGAGTGAGGGACAGGTGAATCAGCCCCAGCATTTT.

The chain employs TRBV12-3 or TRBV12-4 and TRBJ1-3; possible D gene TRBD1, 6 bases. Trimming took 2 bases from V and 4 from J, leaving 12 bases between them. This CDR3 is 15 amino acids long. For the CDR3, the DNA is TGTGCCAGCAGTTTATCACAGGGATTCGGAAACACCATATATTTT. Protein sequence: CASSLSQGFGNTIYF.

This clonotype was found a few times. V and J are TRBV28 and TRBJ2-7; D is unclear. The CDR3 consists of 13 residues. CDR1 is MDHEN and CDR2 is SYDVKM in the germline V gene. The V end was cut by 6 bases, the J end by 5 bases, with 14 bases between. The CDR3 sequence: CASSPFPRNEQYF. CDR3 sequence (DNA): TGTGCCAGCAGCCCCTTCCCTAGGAACGAGCAGTACTTC. The full variable domain, rest sourced from reference TRBV28 and TRBJ2-7, is DVKVTQSSRYLVKRTGEKVFLECVQDMDHENMFWYRQDPGLGLRLIYFSYDVKMKEKGDIPEGYSVSREKKERFSLILESASTNQTSMYLCASSPFPRNEQYFGPGTRLTVT.